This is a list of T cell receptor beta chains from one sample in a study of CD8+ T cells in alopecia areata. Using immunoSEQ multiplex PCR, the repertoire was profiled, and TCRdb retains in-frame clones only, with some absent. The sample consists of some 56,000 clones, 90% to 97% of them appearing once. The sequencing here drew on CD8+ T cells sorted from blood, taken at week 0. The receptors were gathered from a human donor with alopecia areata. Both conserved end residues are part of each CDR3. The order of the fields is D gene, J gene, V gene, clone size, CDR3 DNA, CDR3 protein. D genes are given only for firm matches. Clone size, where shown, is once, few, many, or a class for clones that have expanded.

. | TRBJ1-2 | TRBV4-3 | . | TGCGCCAGCAATGCCGAGAACGGCTTGCTCTATGGCTACACCTTC | CASNAENGLLYGYTF
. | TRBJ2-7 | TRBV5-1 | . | TGCGCCAGCAGCTTGGACTTCTACGAGCAGTACTTC | CASSLDFYEQYF
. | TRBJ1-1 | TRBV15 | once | TGTGCCACCAGCCCGAACAATGGGAACACTGAAGCTTTCTTT | CATSPNNGNTEAFF
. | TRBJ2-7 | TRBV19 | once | TGTGCCAGTAGTATAGCTCACGAATGGGGCGAGCAGTACTTC | CASSIAHEWGEQYF
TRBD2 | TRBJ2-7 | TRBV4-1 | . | TGCGCCAGCAGCCACTATAGCGGGGCCGACGAGCAGTACTTC | CASSHYSGADEQYF
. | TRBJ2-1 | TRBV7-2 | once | TGTGCCAGCAGCTTAGGAGGGCGGAGGGATGAGCAGTTCTTC | CASSLGGRRDEQFF
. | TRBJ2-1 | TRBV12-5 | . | TGTGCTAGTGGTTTCTCCCCCCGGGGGAATGGTGACAATGAGCAGTTCTTC | CASGFSPRGNGDNEQFF
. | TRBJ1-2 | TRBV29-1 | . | TGCAGCGTAGGGAAGGGGGTTCGGGGCTACACCTTC | CSVGKGVRGYTF
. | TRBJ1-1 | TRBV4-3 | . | TGCGCCAGCAGCCAAGGGGAGGGGAGATATGAAGCTTTCTTT | CASSQGEGRYEAFF
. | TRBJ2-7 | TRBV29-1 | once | TGCAGCGTTGTACGGGACGAGCAGTACTTC | CSVVRDEQYF
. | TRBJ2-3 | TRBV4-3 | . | TGCGCCAGCAGCGGATTTACCACAGATACGCAGTATTTT | CASSGFTTDTQYF
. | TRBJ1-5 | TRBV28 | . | TGTGCCAGCAGACCCTCTGCTCAGCCCCAGCATTTT | CASRPSAQPQHF
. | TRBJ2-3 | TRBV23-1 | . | TGCGCCAGCACTCAAAGTCGGTGGCGTTGGGTTTCCACAGATACGCAGTATTTT | CASTQSRWRWVSTDTQYF
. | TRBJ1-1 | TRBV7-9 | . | TGTGCCAGCAGCTCCCTTCGGACAGCCTCTAACACTGAAGCTTTCTTT | CASSSLRTASNTEAFF
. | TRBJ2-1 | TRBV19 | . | TGTGCCAGTAGTACTAGCTTCTCCTACAATGAGCAGTTCTTC | CASSTSFSYNEQFF
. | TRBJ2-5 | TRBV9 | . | TGTGCCAGCAGCGTAGCTGAGAGGGGGACCCAGTACTTC | CASSVAERGTQYF
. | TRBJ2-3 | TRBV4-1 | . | TGCGCCAGCAGCCAAGAAGAGGCACTAAGCACAGATACGCAGTATTTT | CASSQEEALSTDTQYF
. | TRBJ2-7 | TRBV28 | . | TGTGCCTCTCTAGAGGCGGGGGCCGGACGCTCCTACGAGCAGTACTTC | CASLEAGAGRSYEQYF
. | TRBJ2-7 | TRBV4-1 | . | TGCGCCAGCAGCCAAGATCCCTCGCCTCTCGAGCAGTACTTC | CASSQDPSPLEQYF
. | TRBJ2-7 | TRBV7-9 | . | TGTGCCAGCAGCCCAGGGACTTCCTACGAGCAGTACTTC | CASSPGTSYEQYF
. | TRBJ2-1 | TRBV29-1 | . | TGCAGCGTTGAAAAGGAGACAGAGCAGTTCTTC | CSVEKETEQFF
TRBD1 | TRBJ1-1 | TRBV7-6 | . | TGTGCCAGCAGCAATCGGGACAGGGGAGGAGGAGAAGCTTTCTTT | CASSNRDRGGGEAFF
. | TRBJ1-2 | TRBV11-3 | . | TGTGCCAGCAGCTTAGGAGAAGACTATGCTGGCTATGGCTACACCTTC | CASSLGEDYAGYGYTF
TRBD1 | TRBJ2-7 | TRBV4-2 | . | TGTGCCAGCAGCCTGACAGGGGACGAGCAGTACTTC | CASSLTGDEQYF
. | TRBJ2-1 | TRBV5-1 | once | TGCGCCAGCAGCCCCTCACAGGGGAGGGACAATGAGCAGTTCTTC | CASSPSQGRDNEQFF
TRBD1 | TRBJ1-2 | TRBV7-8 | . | TGTGCCAGCAGCCACGTCCGGGACAGGCGCCTCCCGGGTGGCTACACCTTC | CASSHVRDRRLPGGYTF
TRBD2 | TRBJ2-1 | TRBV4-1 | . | TGCGCCAGCAGCCAAGACCCTATTGCGGGGGGACCCTACAATGAGCAGTTCTTC | CASSQDPIAGGPYNEQFF
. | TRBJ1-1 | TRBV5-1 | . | TGCGCCAGCAGCTTGTCAGGGGCAGTAGGAACTGAAGCTTTCTTT | CASSLSGAVGTEAFF
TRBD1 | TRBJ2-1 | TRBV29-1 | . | TGCAGCGTTGAAGCCAGAGGACAGGGGGCCTACAATGAGCAGTTCTTC | CSVEARGQGAYNEQFF
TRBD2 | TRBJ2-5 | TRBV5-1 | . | TGCGCCAGCAGCTCGACTAGCGAGGAGACCCAGTACTTC | CASSSTSEETQYF
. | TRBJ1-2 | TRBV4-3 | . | TGCGCCAGCAGCCTCACCCTCCAGGCCTCCTATGGCTACACCTTC | CASSLTLQASYGYTF
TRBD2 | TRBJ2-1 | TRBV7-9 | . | TGTGCCAGCAGCCCGGGCGGGAGTGAGCAGTTCTTC | CASSPGGSEQFF
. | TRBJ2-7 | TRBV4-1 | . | TGCGCCAGCAGCCAAAATCCTACTGATACCTACGAGCAGTACTTC | CASSQNPTDTYEQYF
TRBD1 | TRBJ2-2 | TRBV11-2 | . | TGTGCCAGCAGCTTAGTCGACAGGGGATGGCCCGGGGAGCTGTTTTTT | CASSLVDRGWPGELFF
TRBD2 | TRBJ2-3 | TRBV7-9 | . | TGTGCCAGCACCCGGGAGGTCGGGGAATCAGCAGATACGCAGTATTTT | CASTREVGESADTQYF
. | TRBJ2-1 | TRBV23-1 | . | TGCGCCAGCAGTCAATCTAGAAACAATGAGCAGTTCTTC | CASSQSRNNEQFF
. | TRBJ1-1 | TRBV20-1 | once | TGCAGTGTCCAGACGGGCGAAGCTTTCTTT | CSVQTGEAFF
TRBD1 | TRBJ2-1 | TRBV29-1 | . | TGCAGCGTCGGGACAGGGGGCGATGAGCAGTTCTTC | CSVGTGGDEQFF
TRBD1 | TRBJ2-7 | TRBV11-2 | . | TGTGCCAGCAGCTTAGACAGGGGGTACGAGCAGTACTTC | CASSLDRGYEQYF
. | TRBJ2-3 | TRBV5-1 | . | TGCGCCAGCAGCTTCCATCTCTCGGGGGTGGGGACAGATACGCAGTATTTT | CASSFHLSGVGTDTQYF
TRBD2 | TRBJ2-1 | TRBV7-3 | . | TGTGCCAGCAGCGTACTAGCGGGGGTCCACAATGAGCAGTTCTTC | CASSVLAGVHNEQFF
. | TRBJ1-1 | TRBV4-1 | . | TGCGCCAGCAGCCAAGTCCCGGTGGGGTCTGAAGCTTTCTTT | CASSQVPVGSEAFF
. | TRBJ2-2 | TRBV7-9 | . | TGTGCCAGCAGCTTAGAAGGGACCGTCCGGGGGGAGCTGTTTTTT | CASSLEGTVRGELFF
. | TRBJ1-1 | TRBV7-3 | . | TGTGCCAGCAGCTTAGAGGGGAACACTGAAGCTTTCTTT | CASSLEGNTEAFF
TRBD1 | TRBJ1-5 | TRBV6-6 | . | TGTGCCAGCAGTTCAGGGGGCGGTCAGCCCCAGCATTTT | CASSSGGGQPQHF
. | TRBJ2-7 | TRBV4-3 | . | TGCGCCAGCAGCCAAGACGGGTACGAGCAGTACTTC | CASSQDGYEQYF
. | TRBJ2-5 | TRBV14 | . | TGTGCCAGCAGCCAAGATGGGACGAAGTACCAAGAGACCCAGTACTTC | CASSQDGTKYQETQYF
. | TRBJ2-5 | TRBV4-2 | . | TGTGCCAGCAGCCAAGATTGGTCTTTCGGGGCGACGGTGACCCAGTACTTC | CASSQDWSFGATVTQYF
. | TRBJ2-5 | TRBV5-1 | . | TGCGCCAGCAGCTTTAAGGGGGAAGAGACCCAGTACTTC | CASSFKGEETQYF
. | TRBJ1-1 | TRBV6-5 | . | TGTGCCAGCAGTTACCCGGGGGCCGGCACTGAAGCTTTCTTT | CASSYPGAGTEAFF
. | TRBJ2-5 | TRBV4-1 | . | TGCGCCAGCAGCCAAGAGGGTCTATCCCAAGAGACCCAGTACTTC | CASSQEGLSQETQYF
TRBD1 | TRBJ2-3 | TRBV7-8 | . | TGTGCCAGCAGCTCGTACAGGGGCGCGAGCACAGATACGCAGTATTTT | CASSSYRGASTDTQYF
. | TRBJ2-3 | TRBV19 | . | TGTGCCAGTAGTATTCTCGGCACAGATACGCAGTATTTT | CASSILGTDTQYF
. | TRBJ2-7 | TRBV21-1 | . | TGTGCCAGCAGCAAAACCCACCGGGACAGGCAGGGACGGTACGAGCAGTACTTC | CASSKTHRDRQGRYEQYF
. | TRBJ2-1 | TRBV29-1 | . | TGCAGCGTTGAACAGGGCCCCTACAATGAGCAGTTCTTC | CSVEQGPYNEQFF
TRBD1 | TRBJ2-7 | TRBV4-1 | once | TGCGCCAGCAGCCAAGAAGGGACAGGGGTCTCCTACGAGCAGTACTTC | CASSQEGTGVSYEQYF
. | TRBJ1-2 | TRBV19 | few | TGTGCCAGCAGACCGACTTGGTTTTATGGCTACACCTTC | CASRPTWFYGYTF